The sequence of this TCR beta chain was determined in a study of T cells in Graves' hyperthyroidism and ophthalmopathy. Overall study findings and caveats: Researchers found most expanded thyroid clonotypes above 0.001 in blood as well.

The CDR3 is made up of 14 amino acids. V lost 1 base and J lost 9, with 14 bases in between. The V gene's germline CDR1 is SGHNT and CDR2 YYREEE (reference sequence). Regions amplified from RNA transcripts were the TCR beta CDR3 regions. When the TCR CDR3 underwent first-round RT-PCR, the HTBI primer set was used. TCRdb called the multiplex PCR reads again in MiXCR, with one record for every CDR3 protein. The data show around 600,000 distinct CDR3 sequences, 45% seen once. Orbital computed tomography, thyroid ultrasound, serum thyroxine and TRAb, and clinical symptoms together informed the diagnoses. This clonotype has just a few counts. Antigen unknown.

This receptor was identified in an adult man with Graves' disease, either hyperthyroidism or ophthalmopathy (not recorded which). The chain joins TRBV5-4 to TRBJ1-3; D is uncertain. Sequencing input: peripheral blood or thyroid tissue (not recorded which). The CDR3 nucleotides are TGTGCCAGCAGCTTGAACAGCGTGGATTCCACCATATATTTT. Translated, it gives CASSLNSVDSTIYF.